Listed below are T cell receptor beta chains from one sample, sequenced in a study of pediatric ulcerative colitis. Data came from immunoSEQ multiplex PCR; TCRdb stores just in-frame clones and leaves some out. The repertoire consists of around 65,000 clones, with 70% to 80% occurring once and the leading ten covering 5.2%. The sample consisted of blood. Source of these receptors: a boy aged 10-17 years with moderate ulcerative colitis. Each CDR3 is given with its conserved first and last residue. The order of the fields is CDR3 length, J gene, clone size, D gene, V gene, CDR3 DNA, CDR3 protein. The D gene is left open where the match is weak. Clone size appears in some rows only: once, few, many, or a class for an expanded clone.

>18|TRBJ2-6|-|TRBD1|TRBV7-3
TGTGCCAGCAGCTATCCGGGACAGCGAAACTCTGGGGCCAACGTCCTGACTTTC
CASSYPGQRNSGANVLTF
>14|TRBJ2-3|-|TRBD1|TRBV5-1
TGCGCCAGCAGCACTGGACAGGTTGAATATACGCAGTATTTT
CASSTGQVEYTQYF
>15|TRBJ2-3|-|-|TRBV5-6
TGTGCCAGCAGCCTGGTACAGAGAAGCACAGATACGCAGTATTTT
CASSLVQRSTDTQYF
>15|TRBJ1-5|-|-|TRBV18
TGTGCCAGCTCACCAGTGGCCCTTCCCCATCAGCCCCAGCATTTT
CASSPVALPHQPQHF
>14|TRBJ1-2|-|-|TRBV5-1
TGCGCCAGCAGCTTGGACGCACAGAACTATGGCTACACCTTC
CASSLDAQNYGYTF
>13|TRBJ2-2|-|-|TRBV5-5
TGTGCCAGCAGCTTCCAGAACACCGGGGAGCTGTTTTTT
CASSFQNTGELFF
>15|TRBJ1-1|few|-|TRBV6-5
TGTGCCAGCAGCCGCAGGCAGGGGACTAACACTGAAGCTTTCTTT
CASSRRQGTNTEAFF
>20|TRBJ2-1|-|-|TRBV7-6
TGTGCCAGCAGTCCATTTCCCGGGACATCTGTCGCTCCCACAATTCGTGAGCAGTTCTTC
CASSPFPGTSVAPTIREQFF
>15|TRBJ2-7|-|TRBD1|TRBV12-5
TGTGCTAGTGAGAACCCGGGACAGGACTCCTACGAGCAGTACTTC
CASENPGQDSYEQYF
>13|TRBJ2-7|-|-|TRBV27
TGTGCCAGCAGTTTTAGTCAGGGCTGGCGGGAGTACTTC
CASSFSQGWREYF
>14|TRBJ1-4|medium-sized|-|TRBV7-2
TGTGCCAGCAAGATGACCACGGGACGTGAAAAACTGTTTTTT
CASKMTTGREKLFF
>15|TRBJ2-1|-|TRBD2|TRBV7-2
TGTGCCAGCAGCCCGCGACTAGCGGGGGGGAATGAGCAGTTCTTC
CASSPRLAGGNEQFF
>14|TRBJ2-1|-|TRBD1|TRBV6-5
TGTGCCAGCAGTTACGGACAGGGTTTCAATGAGCAGTTCTTC
CASSYGQGFNEQFF
>14|TRBJ2-2|-|-|TRBV30
TGTGCCTGGAGTGTTGGGGGTTACACCGGGGAGCTGTTTTTT
CAWSVGGYTGELFF
>14|TRBJ1-5|few|-|TRBV19
TGTGCCAGTAGTACTACAGGGCCGAGACAGCCCCAGCATTTT
CASSTTGPRQPQHF
>17|TRBJ2-7|-|TRBD1|TRBV5-1
TGCGCCAGCAGCTTGGTAGATTGGGACAGGGGACCCTACGAGCAGTACTTC
CASSLVDWDRGPYEQYF
>17|TRBJ2-3|once|TRBD2|TRBV11-1
TGTGCCAGCAGCGCCGGACTAGCGGGAGGGCCAGCAGATACGCAGTATTTT
CASSAGLAGGPADTQYF
>15|TRBJ1-2|-|-|TRBV28
TGTGCCAGCAGTTCCCTAGGATCAGGGAAGTATGGCTACACCTTC
CASSSLGSGKYGYTF
>16|TRBJ2-5|-|TRBD1|TRBV30
TGTGCCTGGAGTGTAGAATTAGGGACAGGGGAGCGGGAGCAGTACTTC
CAWSVELGTGEREQYF
>16|TRBJ2-3|-|-|TRBV11-2
TGTGCCAGCAGCTTAGATTGGGGGGGCGGAGGAGATACGCAGTATTTT
CASSLDWGGGGDTQYF
>16|TRBJ1-1|few|TRBD1|TRBV7-8
TGTGCCAGCAGCTTAGAAAGGACAGGGGGCGTCACTGAAGCTTTCTTT
CASSLERTGGVTEAFF
>14|TRBJ2-3|-|TRBD1|TRBV7-3
TGTGCCAGCAGCTTCGGGACAGGGGCAGATACGCAGTATTTT
CASSFGTGADTQYF
>13|TRBJ2-7|once|-|TRBV25-1
TGTGCCAGCAGTGAATCTTGGGGATACGAGCAGTACTTC
CASSESWGYEQYF
>16|TRBJ2-1|-|TRBD2|TRBV11-1
TGTGCCAGCAGCTTAACTAGCGGGGGAACCTACAATGAGCAGTTCTTC
CASSLTSGGTYNEQFF
>13|TRBJ1-1|-|-|TRBV15
TGTGCCACCAGCCCCCGGGGGGGCACTGAAGCTTTCTTT
CATSPRGGTEAFF
>15|TRBJ2-3|-|-|TRBV7-3
TGTGCCAGCAGCTTACGGGGCTATAGCACAGATACGCAGTATTTT
CASSLRGYSTDTQYF
>14|TRBJ1-1|-|TRBD1|TRBV9
TGTGCCAGCAGCGACGGGACAGGGCTTCTTGAAGCTTTCTTT
CASSDGTGLLEAFF
>15|TRBJ1-4|once|TRBD1|TRBV5-1
TGCGCCAGCAGCTTGGGAGGGACAGGGGGCGAAAAACTGTTTTTT
CASSLGGTGGEKLFF
>15|TRBJ1-6|-|-|TRBV19
TGTGCCAGTAGTATAGCTGGGGTAAGGAATTCACCCCTCCACTTT
CASSIAGVRNSPLHF
>15|TRBJ2-4|-|TRBD2|TRBV6-1
TGTGCCAGCTACCTCGACGGCGGGGGCAAAAACATTCAGTACTTC
CASYLDGGGKNIQYF
>12|TRBJ2-2|-|-|TRBV7-3
TGTGCCAGCAGCTTATTGCGGGGGGAGCTGTTTTTT
CASSLLRGELFF
>15|TRBJ1-4|-|-|TRBV4-1
TGCGCCAGCAGCCACGACCGGTCAACTAATGAAAAACTGTTTTTT
CASSHDRSTNEKLFF
>12|TRBJ1-1|-|-|TRBV7-9
TGTGCCAGCCGCAGGGGGAACACTGAAGCTTTCTTT
CASRRGNTEAFF
>17|TRBJ2-7|-|-|TRBV7-6
TGTGCCAGCAGCCGGTATTCGACCGGGACACCCAACTACGAGCAGTACTTC
CASSRYSTGTPNYEQYF
>13|TRBJ2-1|-|-|TRBV7-2
TGTGCCAGCAGCTGGACGGAGGTAAATGAGCAGTTCTTC
CASSWTEVNEQFF
>15|TRBJ1-1|-|TRBD1|TRBV9
TGTGCCAGCAGCGTCACCGGGACAGGCGCCACTGAAGCTTTCTTT
CASSVTGTGATEAFF
>17|TRBJ2-3|-|-|TRBV5-4
TGTGCCAGCAGCGGAGAGACTGGATATGGAAGGGCAGATACGCAGTATTTT
CASSGETGYGRADTQYF
>14|TRBJ1-1|few|-|TRBV6-5
TGTGCCAGCAGTTACCTGACAGATAACACTGAAGCTTTCTTT
CASSYLTDNTEAFF
>11|TRBJ1-1|-|-|TRBV20-1
TGCAGTGCTAGAAAGGTATCTGAAGCTTTCTTT
CSARKVSEAFF
>16|TRBJ2-7|-|TRBD2|TRBV5-5
TGTGCCAGCAGCGCAGGACTAGCGGGAGAGACCTACGAGCAGTACTTC
CASSAGLAGETYEQYF
>16|TRBJ2-4|-|TRBD1|TRBV27
TGTGCCAGCAGTCCCAGTACAGGGAAGGGGGCAAACATTCAGTACTTC
CASSPSTGKGANIQYF
>13|TRBJ2-7|-|-|TRBV7-2
TGTGCCAGCAGCTTGGTTGGTAACTACGAGCAGTACTTC
CASSLVGNYEQYF
>15|TRBJ2-5|-|TRBD1|TRBV11-2
TGTGCCAGCAGCTTAGACGGACAGGGGATGCAGACCCAGTACTTC
CASSLDGQGMQTQYF
>13|TRBJ1-3|-|-|TRBV29-1
TGCAGCGTTGAGAAGATCTCTGGAAACACCATATATTTT
CSVEKISGNTIYF
>11|TRBJ1-5|few|-|TRBV19
TGTGGAGGAGGCCCTAATCAGCCCCAGCATTTT
CGGGPNQPQHF
>13|TRBJ2-1|-|TRBD2|TRBV9
TGTGCCAGCAAGGGCGGGAGCTACAATGAGCAGTTCTTC
CASKGGSYNEQFF
>14|TRBJ2-2|-|-|TRBV5-1
TGCGCCAGCGGGTTTCCTAAGGGCACCGGGGAGCTGTTTTTT
CASGFPKGTGELFF
>15|TRBJ2-1|-|TRBD2|TRBV14
TGTGCCAGCAGCCCTCGGACTAGCCCCTACAATGAGCAGTTCTTC
CASSPRTSPYNEQFF